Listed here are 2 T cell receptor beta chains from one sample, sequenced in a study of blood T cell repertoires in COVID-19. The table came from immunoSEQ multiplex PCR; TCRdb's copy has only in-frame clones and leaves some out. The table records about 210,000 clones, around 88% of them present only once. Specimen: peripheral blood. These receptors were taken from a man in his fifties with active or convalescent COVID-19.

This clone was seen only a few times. The CDR3 protein is CASSPGTSGPTGELFF. CDR3 sequence (DNA): TGTGCCAGTAGTCCAGGGACTAGCGGGCCTACCGGGGAGCTGTTTTTT. The chain links TRBV19 to TRBJ2-2, with TRBD2 matching over 12 bases. With V trimmed by 5 bases and J by 5 bases, 6 bases remained unmatched. Per the germline V gene, CDR1 is LNHDA and CDR2 is SQIVND (reference sequence). The CDR3 spans 16 residues.

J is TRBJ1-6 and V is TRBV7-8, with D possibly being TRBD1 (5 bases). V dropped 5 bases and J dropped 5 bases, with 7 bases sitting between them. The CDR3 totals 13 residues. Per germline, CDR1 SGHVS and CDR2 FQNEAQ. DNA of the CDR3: TGTGCCAGCAGCCGACAGAATAATTCACCCCTCCACTTT. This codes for CASSRQNNSPLHF.